One sample yielded the 21 T cell receptor beta chains listed below, sequenced in a study of identical twins. TCRdb itself ran the 5' RACE reads through MiXCR, one entry per CDR3 protein. Of about 530,000 distinct CDR3 sequences in the sample, 20% to 25% were seen once. This sample was also put to use in a study of yellow fever vaccine responses in identical twins.

Sequencing was done on a sample of CD4+ T cells sorted from blood. The receptors were sampled from a woman aged 18-35 years in good health.

In its sample, this clonotype was seen a few times. V usage is TRBV12-3 or TRBV12-4 and J usage is TRBJ1-5, with a tentative D call TRBD1 (5 bases). V was cut by 4 bases and J by 2 bases, with 12 bases left in between. The CDR3 has 15 amino acids. CDR3 region: CASSSQVSGNQPQHF. The CDR3 region has the DNA TGTGCCAGCAGTTCACAGGTCTCCGGCAATCAGCCCCAGCATTTT.

The chain is built from TRBV10-3 and TRBJ2-5; D call uncertain. V was shortened by 7 bases and J by 2 bases, with 11 bases between the two germline ends. The CDR3 runs 13 residues. Germline V gene lookup returns CDR1 ENHRY and CDR2 SYGVKD. CDR3 nucleotides: TGTGCCATCATGGGGTCCTCACAAGAGACCCAGTACTTC. This codes for CAIMGSSQETQYF.

The chain couples TRBV5-6 to TRBJ2-7, with TRBD2 identical over 7 bases. CDR1 is SGHDT, CDR2 YYEEEE, per germline. The CDR3 consists of 15 residues. The V gene end was trimmed by 0 bases and the J gene end by 0 bases; junction bases not matched to a gene: 3. As DNA, the CDR3 is TGTGCCAGCAGCTTGGGTGCGGGAGTCTCCTACGAGCAGTACTTC. This codes for CASSLGAGVSYEQYF.

This chain joins TRBV5-1 and TRBJ2-2, with D perhaps TRBD1 (6 bases). The V end was cut by 4 bases, the J end by 4 bases, with 11 bases between. CDR1 is SGHRS, CDR2 YFSETQ, per germline. CDR3 length equals 14 residues. CDR3 sequence reads: CASSPGTTTGELFF. The CDR3 region has the DNA TGCGCCAGCAGCCCCGGGACAACCACCGGGGAGCTGTTTTTT.

This clonotype was picked up many times. The chain is built from TRBV11-2 and TRBJ2-7; 7 bases agree with TRBD1. The V gene end was trimmed by 5 bases and the J gene end by 7 bases; junction bases not matched to a gene: 5. The CDR3 loop spans 12 amino acids. From germline, CDR1 is SGHAT and CDR2 FQNNGV. DNA of the CDR3: TGTGCCAGCAGCCTGACAGGGTATGAGCAGTACGTC. Translated, it gives CASSLTGYEQYV.

This clonotype was found once. The chain's CDR3 is CASRIDRGLEAFF. DNA for the CDR3: TGTGCCAGCAGAATCGACCGGGGACTTGAAGCTTTCTTT. The V call is TRBV27, the J call TRBJ1-1; tentatively, D is TRBD1 (5 bases). There are 13 residues in the CDR3. Trimming cost V 6 bases and J 7 bases, with 15 bases left between them. Germline V lookup: CDR1 MNHEY, CDR2 SMNVEV (reference sequence).

This clonotype was seen a handful of times. This chain joins TRBV28 and TRBJ2-1, with 7 bases matching TRBD2. This CDR3 is built from 14 residues. V was clipped by 3 bases and J by 5 bases; unmatched bases: 4. The germline gives CDR1 MDHEN, CDR2 SYDVKM. The CDR3 coding sequence is TGTGCCAGCAGTTTTCTAGCGGCAAACAATGAGCAGTTCTTC. Its translation is CASSFLAANNEQFF.

There are many counts of this clonotype. This chain links TRBV29-1 with TRBJ2-3; possible D gene TRBD2, 5 bases. V lost 4 bases and J lost 5, with 13 bases in between. The V gene's germline CDR1 is SQVTM and CDR2 ANQGSEA. This CDR3 comprises 13 residues. CDR3 coding DNA: TGCAGCGTTGGTGGTGGGAGAGGAGATACGCAGTATTTT. Its translation is CSVGGGRGDTQYF.

The chain is built from TRBV7-6 and TRBJ2-7, with no clear D. The CDR3 sequence is 15 residues long. The germline V gene encodes CDR1 SGHVS and CDR2 FNYEAQ. Trimming removed 0 bases from V and 1 base from J, with 10 bases in between. The CDR3 DNA reads TGTGCCAGCAGCTTAGCAAGGGAAGGTTCCTACGAGCAGTACTTC. This gives the protein CASSLAREGSYEQYF.

In this sample, this clonotype turned up many times. The chain combines TRBV12-3 or TRBV12-4 with TRBJ2-3; possible D gene TRBD2, 6 bases. The CDR3 extends over 15 amino acids. With 3 bases removed from V and 3 bases from J, the gap between germline ends came to 13 bases. The CDR3 region has the DNA TGTGCCAGCAGTTTTGGCAGCGGGTGGACAGATACGCAGTATTTT. Amino acids: CASSFGSGWTDTQYF.

The chain combines TRBV7-6 with TRBJ2-7; D is undetermined. Germline V gives CDR1 SGHVS, CDR2 FNYEAQ. The CDR3 covers 13 residues. V lost 6 bases and J lost 0, with 9 bases in between. For the CDR3, the DNA is TGTGCCAGCAGTCAAACAGACTCCTACGAGCAGTACTTC. This sequence encodes CASSQTDSYEQYF.

The chain carries TRBV3-1 and TRBJ2-5, with 8 bases identical to TRBD2. The trim removed 10 bases at V and 2 bases at J, leaving 12 bases unmatched. The CDR3 loop spans 15 amino acids. Germline CDR1 and CDR2: LGHDT and YNNKEL (reference sequence). The chain's CDR3 is CATTESGRGQETQYF. The CDR3 DNA sequence: TGTGCCACCACCGAGTCCGGGAGGGGGCAAGAGACCCAGTACTTC.

V usage is TRBV20-1 and J usage is TRBJ2-1; 11 bases agree with TRBD2. The germline V gene has CDR1 DFQATT and CDR2 SNEGSKA (reference sequence). Losses at the gene ends were 0 bases for V and 4 bases for J; bases not matched to a gene: 5. This CDR3 has 16 residues. In nucleotides, the CDR3 is TGCAGTGCTAGAGATCCTAGCGGGAGGATATACAATGAGCAGTTCTTC. Encoded protein: CSARDPSGRIYNEQFF.

This clonotype was observed a handful of times. The chain combines TRBV11-2 with TRBJ2-1, with 16 bases matching TRBD2. CDR1 and CDR2 (germline): SGHAT, FQNNGV. The CDR3 runs 19 residues. V was pared by 3 bases and J by 4 bases, with 9 bases of the junction left unmatched. The CDR3 reads CASSFGTSGRAGGYNEQFF. The CDR3 nucleotides are TGTGCCAGCAGCTTCGGGACTAGCGGGAGGGCCGGGGGGTACAATGAGCAGTTCTTC.

The chain uses TRBV5-1 and TRBJ1-1; maybe TRBD1 (6 bases). V lost 5 bases and J 6 bases, leaving 14 bases between the germline ends. Germline V gives CDR1 SGHRS, CDR2 YFSETQ. This CDR3 is 13 amino acids long. The DNA for the CDR3 is TGCGCCAGCAGAACGGCAGGGGCCTCTGAAGCTTTCTTT. Translation: CASRTAGASEAFF.

This clonotype showed up just a few times. V usage is TRBV4-1 and J usage is TRBJ1-1; D perhaps matches TRBD1 (6 bases). The CDR3 has 13 residues. V lost 4 bases and J lost 7, with 13 bases in between. CDR1 is MGHRA, CDR2 YSYEKL, per germline. CDR3 bases: TGCGCCAGCAGCCGACTCACAGGGATTGAAGCTTTCTTT. Protein product: CASSRLTGIEAFF.

This chain's CDR3 is CSGRSTDTQYF. The DNA for the CDR3 is TGCAGTGGACGGAGCACAGATACGCAGTATTTT. This chain uses TRBV20-1 with TRBJ2-3; no clear D gene. CDR1 and CDR2 (germline): DFQATT, SNEGSKA (reference sequence). The V gene lost 7 bases and the J gene lost 0 bases, with 5 bases spanning the gap. The CDR3 contains 11 residues.

This chain uses TRBV7-3 with TRBJ2-1, with D possibly TRBD2 on 6 matching bases. V was cut by 4 bases and J by 4 bases, with 17 bases left in between. From germline, CDR1 is SGHTA and CDR2 FQGTGA. The CDR3 contains 16 residues. This CDR3 is CASSSGAGRGYNEQFF. CDR3 DNA sequence: TGTGCCAGCAGCTCCGGGGCGGGACGAGGATACAATGAGCAGTTCTTC.

J is TRBJ2-7 and V is TRBV6-1, with a tentative D call TRBD2 (5 bases). The CDR3 extends over 14 amino acids. Trimming took off 8 bases at V and 3 bases at J, with 17 bases between the two ends. Germline V gene sequence: CDR1 MNHNS, CDR2 SASEGT. The DNA for the CDR3 is TGTGCCAGCCGCTCCGTCTTGACTAACTACGAGCAGTACTTC. Its translation is CASRSVLTNYEQYF.

The rearrangement links TRBV7-2 to TRBJ2-3; perhaps TRBD1 as D (5 bases). Germline V gene lookup returns CDR1 SGHTA and CDR2 FQGNSA. V lost 5 bases and J lost 4, with 13 bases in between. There are 14 residues in the CDR3. In DNA, the CDR3 is TGTGCCAGCAGCCTTCAATCAGGGCCAGATACGCAGTATTTT. Translated: CASSLQSGPDTQYF.

This clonotype has more than one count but fewer than ten. The chain employs TRBV6-1 and TRBJ2-7; 7 bases align to TRBD1. V trimming: 8 bases; J trimming: 3 bases; junction bases outside the gene matches: 7. Germline assignment: CDR1 MNHNS and CDR2 SASEGT. CDR3 size: 13 residues. The CDR3 bases are TGTGCCAGCGGTAAGACAGGGAACTACGAGCAGTACTTC. The encoded protein is CASGKTGNYEQYF.